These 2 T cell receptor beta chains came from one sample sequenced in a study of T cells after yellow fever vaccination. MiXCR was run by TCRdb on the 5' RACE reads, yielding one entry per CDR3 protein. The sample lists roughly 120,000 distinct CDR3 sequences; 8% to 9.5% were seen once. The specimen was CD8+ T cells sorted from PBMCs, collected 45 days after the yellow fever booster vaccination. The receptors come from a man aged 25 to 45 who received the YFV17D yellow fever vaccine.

The CDR3 sequence is CSVLVDTGELFF. The CDR3 bases are TGCAGCGTTCTGGTTGATACCGGGGAGCTGTTTTTT. V and J are TRBV29-1 and TRBJ2-2; D ambiguous. Germline CDR1 SQVTM, CDR2 ANQGSEA. This CDR3 is built from 12 residues. V lost 5 bases to trimming and J lost 5 bases, with 9 bases between them.

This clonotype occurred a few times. Here the CDR3 reads CATSRTGQGSSYEQYF. CDR3 nucleotide sequence: TGTGCCACCAGCAGAACGGGACAGGGGAGCTCCTACGAGCAGTACTTC. V usage is TRBV15 and J usage is TRBJ2-7, with 10 bases aligning to TRBD1. The germline gives CDR1 LNHNV, CDR2 YYDKDF (reference sequence). Trimming at V came to 2 bases and at J to 0 bases, leaving 4 bases not matched to a gene. The CDR3 length is 16 residues.